The present T cell receptor beta chain was sequenced within a study of cytomegalovirus exposure and HLA in healthy donors. Whole-study results and caveats: Most likely, a cluster of highly shared sequence variants arose as a sequencing artifact. A missense DCLRE1C variant was associated with V- and J-gene trimming of TCR beta chains in a later analysis, and an independent cohort replicated the association. In an earlier analysis, productive rearrangement rates for most beta V segments clustered near 90% or 30%.

PCR involved 60 Vbeta and 13 Jbeta primers. The method was immunoSEQ multiplex PCR; TCRdb's version includes in-frame clones alone and lacks a portion of them. The data contain about 130,000 clones, approximately 80% of them singletons. As for the donors, each was a healthy bone marrow donor. About this clone itself: The antigen is undetermined.

The clonotype comes from a young man in good health and CMV-seronegative. Sequencing was performed on PBMCs.

CDR3 sequence: CASSFQMHYGYTF. Written as DNA, the CDR3 is TGTGCCAGCAGCTTCCAGATGCACTATGGCTACACCTTC. The chain has TRBV5-8 and TRBJ1-2; no clear D gene. Deletions cut 2 bases from V and 3 bases from J, with 8 bases between. Looked up from germline, CDR1 is SGHTS and CDR2 is YDEGEE. This CDR3 is 13 amino acids long.